This T cell receptor (beta chain) was observed in a study of shared clonotypes between healthy human individuals. Original methodology: Filtering was not the same, since immunoSEQ gave junction-only sequences without quality scores. Method: immunoSEQ multiplex PCR; TCRdb's copy keeps in-frame clones and lacks some. V and J calls plus clone size are reproduced from that table; the DNA served to infer D and trimming. The table lists 400,000 to 500,000 clones, around 80% of them singletons. The sequenced sample consisted of PBMCs. This receptor was obtained from a woman aged 40 to 55 in good health. Some clones in this sample may be carry-over from other donors' samples.

The CDR3 reads CASSVTGDQETQYF. In DNA, the CDR3 is TGCGCCAGCAGCGTCACAGGAGACCAAGAGACCCAGTACTTC. The chain links TRBV5-1 to TRBJ2-5, with D perhaps matching TRBD1 (5 bases). The length of the CDR3 is 14 residues. Trimming cost V 4 bases and J 0 bases, with 10 bases left between them. Germline V CDR1 and CDR2: SGHRS, YFSETQ.